One and the same sample provided the 4 T cell receptor beta chains below, sequenced in a study of Graves' ophthalmopathy and Graves' hyperthyroidism. Researchers took RNA transcripts and amplified TCR beta CDR3 regions from them. HTBI primers primed a first-round RT-PCR, and a second-round multiplex PCR followed. TCRdb reprocessed the multiplex PCR reads with MiXCR, giving one entry per CDR3 protein. The table records 200,000 to 250,000 distinct CDR3 sequences, approximately 21% of them present only once. Sequenced sample: peripheral blood. The receptors shown here come from a woman aged 50 to 60 with Graves' ophthalmopathy.

This clonotype showed up just a few times. The chain recombines TRBV7-8 with TRBJ1-1, with D tentatively TRBD1 (6 bases). This CDR3 has 15 residues. Germline V gives CDR1 SGHVS, CDR2 FQNEAQ. Trimming stripped 4 bases from V and 1 base from J, with 13 bases between. CDR3 sequence: CASSYAGVGNTEAFF. CDR3 in DNA: TGTGCCAGCAGCTACGCAGGGGTGGGGAACACTGAAGCTTTCTTT.

This clonotype appeared many times. This chain links TRBV28 with TRBJ2-7; TRBD1 aligns across 10 bases. Germline V gene lookup returns CDR1 MDHEN and CDR2 SYDVKM. J gave up 4 bases and V 2 bases, and 8 bases lay outside the gene matches. CDR3 length: 16 residues. The CDR3, as DNA: TGTGCCAGCAGTTTAAAACTGGGACAGGGGAAGTACGAGCAGTACTTC. It codes for CASSLKLGQGKYEQYF.

This clonotype was counted at least ten times. This chain joins TRBV2 and TRBJ2-7, with D possibly matching TRBD2 (7 bases). The germline V gene has CDR1 SNHLY and CDR2 FYNNEI. The V end lost 6 bases, the J end lost 2 bases, and 17 bases lay between the germline ends. The CDR3 totals 15 residues. CDR3 sequence: CASRGGRAATYEQYF. CDR3 nucleotides: TGTGCCAGCAGGGGGGGGCGGGCAGCCACCTACGAGCAGTACTTC.

This clonotype was counted ten times or more. At one of its ends the junction is not consistent with the germline gene, which may arise from a read error. This sequence joins TRBV20-1 and TRBJ2-2; TRBD2 matches at 9 bases. The CDR3 is 12 residues long. Per the germline V gene, CDR1 is DFQATT and CDR2 is SNEGSKA (reference sequence). As DNA, the CDR3 is TGTGGTGCGGGAGGGCCTTTCGGGGAGCTGTTTTTT. Translated, it gives CGAGGPFGELFF.